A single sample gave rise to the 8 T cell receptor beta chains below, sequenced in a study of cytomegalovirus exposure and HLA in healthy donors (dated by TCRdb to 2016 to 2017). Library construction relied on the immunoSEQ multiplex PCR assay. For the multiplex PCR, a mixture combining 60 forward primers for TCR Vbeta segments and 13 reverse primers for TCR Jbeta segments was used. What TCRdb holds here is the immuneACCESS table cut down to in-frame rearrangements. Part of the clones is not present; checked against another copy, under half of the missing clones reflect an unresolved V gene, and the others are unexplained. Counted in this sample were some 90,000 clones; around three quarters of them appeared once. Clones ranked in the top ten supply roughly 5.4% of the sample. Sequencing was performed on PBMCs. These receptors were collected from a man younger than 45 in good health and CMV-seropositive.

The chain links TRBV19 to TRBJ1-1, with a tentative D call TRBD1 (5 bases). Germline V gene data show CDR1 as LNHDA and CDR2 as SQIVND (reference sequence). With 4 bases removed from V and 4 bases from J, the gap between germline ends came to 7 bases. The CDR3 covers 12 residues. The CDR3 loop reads CASSRGTTEAFF. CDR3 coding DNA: TGTGCCAGTAGTAGGGGCACCACTGAAGCTTTCTTT.

The CDR3 is CASSGSEAGAAPLHF. For the CDR3, the DNA is TGTGCCAGCAGTGGGAGTGAGGCAGGGGCCGCACCCCTCCACTTT. The chain couples TRBV2 to TRBJ1-6; possibly TRBD1 for D (6 bases). This CDR3 has 15 residues. Trimming took 4 bases from V and 11 from J, leaving 18 bases between them. CDR1 SNHLY and CDR2 FYNNEI come from the germline V gene.

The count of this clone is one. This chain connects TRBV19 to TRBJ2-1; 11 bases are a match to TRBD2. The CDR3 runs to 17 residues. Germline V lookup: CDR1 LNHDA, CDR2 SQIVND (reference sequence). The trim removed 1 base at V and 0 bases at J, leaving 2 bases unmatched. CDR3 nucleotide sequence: TGTGCCAGTAGTATAGGAACTAGCGGGAGCTCCTACAATGAGCAGTTCTTC. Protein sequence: CASSIGTSGSSYNEQFF.

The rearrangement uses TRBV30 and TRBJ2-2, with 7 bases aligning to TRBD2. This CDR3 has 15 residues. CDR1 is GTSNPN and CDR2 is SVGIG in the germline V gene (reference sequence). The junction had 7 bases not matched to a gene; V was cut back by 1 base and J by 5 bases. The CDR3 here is CAWSGAGVGTGELFF. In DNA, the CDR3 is TGTGCCTGGAGTGGCGCGGGAGTTGGGACCGGGGAGCTGTTTTTT.

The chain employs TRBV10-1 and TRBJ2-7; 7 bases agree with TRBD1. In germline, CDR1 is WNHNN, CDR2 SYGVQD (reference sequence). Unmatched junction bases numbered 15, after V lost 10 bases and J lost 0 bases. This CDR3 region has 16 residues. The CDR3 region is CAIRGFPGQSSYEQYV. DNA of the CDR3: TGCGCCATCAGGGGCTTCCCGGGACAGAGCTCCTACGAGCAGTACGTC.

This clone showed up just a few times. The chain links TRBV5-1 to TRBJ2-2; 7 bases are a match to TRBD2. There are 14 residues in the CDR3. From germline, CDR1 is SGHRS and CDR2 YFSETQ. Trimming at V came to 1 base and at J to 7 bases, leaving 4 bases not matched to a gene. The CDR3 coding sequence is TGCGCCAGCAGCTTGTTCGGGGAGGGCGGGGAGCTGTTTTTT. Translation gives CASSLFGEGGELFF.

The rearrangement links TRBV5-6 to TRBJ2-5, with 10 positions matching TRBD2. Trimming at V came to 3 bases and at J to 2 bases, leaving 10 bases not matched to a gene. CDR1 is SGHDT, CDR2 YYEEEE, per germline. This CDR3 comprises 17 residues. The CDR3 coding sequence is TGTGCCAGCAGCTCCCCTAGCGGGAGTATAGGTCAAGAGACCCAGTACTTC. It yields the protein CASSSPSGSIGQETQYF.

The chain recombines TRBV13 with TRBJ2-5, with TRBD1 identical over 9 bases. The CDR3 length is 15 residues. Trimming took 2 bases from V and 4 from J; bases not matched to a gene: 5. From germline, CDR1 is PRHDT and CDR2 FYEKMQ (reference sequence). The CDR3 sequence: CASSLRTGAPETQYF. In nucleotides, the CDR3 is TGTGCCAGCAGCTTACGGACAGGGGCCCCAGAGACCCAGTACTTC.